This T cell receptor beta chain comes out of a study of T-cell memory formation after mild COVID-19. Study background: Largely donor-specific sequence clusters came from two donors.

TCRdb independently ran MiXCR on the 5' RACE reads; one entry per CDR3 protein. The sample yields 350,000 to 450,000 distinct CDR3 sequences, 14% seen once. Overall study results and limits: The authors did not confirm SARS-CoV-2 specificity of second-wave clones peaking day 37. CD4+ bias marked clones expanding day 15 to 37, unlike balanced contracting clones.

Regarding this clonotype: Its specificity is unknown.

The V end lost 4 bases, the J end lost 3 bases, and 15 bases lay between the germline ends. CDR1 and CDR2 from the germline V gene are SGHNT and YYREEE (reference sequence). There are 15 residues in the CDR3. The chain employs TRBV5-4 and TRBJ2-3; D could derive from TRBD1 or TRBD2 (6 bases each). The sequencing input was PBMCs or a T cell subset sorted from them (not recorded which). This receptor was obtained from a man younger than 30 who had mild COVID-19 (a few samples of this study predate the infection). Cell type and time point are not known. This chain's CDR3 is CASSLPGASTDTQYF. The CDR3 DNA is TGTGCCAGCAGCCTCCCGGGGGCGTCGACAGATACGCAGTATTTT.